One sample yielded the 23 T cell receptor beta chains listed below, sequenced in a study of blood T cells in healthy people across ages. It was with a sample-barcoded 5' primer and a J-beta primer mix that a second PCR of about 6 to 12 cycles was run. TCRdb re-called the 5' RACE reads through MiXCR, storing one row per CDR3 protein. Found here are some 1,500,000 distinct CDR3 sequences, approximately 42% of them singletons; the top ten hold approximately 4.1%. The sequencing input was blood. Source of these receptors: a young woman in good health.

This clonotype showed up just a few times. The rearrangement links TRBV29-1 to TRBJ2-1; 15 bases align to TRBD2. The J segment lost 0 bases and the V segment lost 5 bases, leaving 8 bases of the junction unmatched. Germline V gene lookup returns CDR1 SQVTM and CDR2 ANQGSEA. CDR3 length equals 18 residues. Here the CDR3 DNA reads TGCAGCGTTACCGGGACTAGCGGGAGGTCCCTCTCCTACAATGAGCAGTTCTTC. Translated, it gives CSVTGTSGRSLSYNEQFF.

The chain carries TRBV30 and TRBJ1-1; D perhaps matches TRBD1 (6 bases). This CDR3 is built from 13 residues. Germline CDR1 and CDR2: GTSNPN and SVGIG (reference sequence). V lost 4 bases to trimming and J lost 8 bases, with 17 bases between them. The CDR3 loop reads CAWTAGAMPEAFF. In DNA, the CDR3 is TGTGCCTGGACGGCGGGGGCGATGCCCGAAGCTTTCTTT.

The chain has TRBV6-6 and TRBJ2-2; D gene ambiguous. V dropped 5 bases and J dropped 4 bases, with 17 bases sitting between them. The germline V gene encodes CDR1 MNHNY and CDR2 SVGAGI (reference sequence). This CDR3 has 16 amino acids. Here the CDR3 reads CASSHRTGGVTGELFF. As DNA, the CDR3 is TGTGCCAGCAGTCACCGGACGGGTGGGGTCACCGGGGAGCTGTTTTTT.

DNA for the CDR3: TGTGCCAGCAGCTCACCTAGCCTAGCGGGAAAAGGTAATGAGCAGTTCTTC. Protein: CASSSPSLAGKGNEQFF. This chain links TRBV7-2 with TRBJ2-1; 9 bases are a match to TRBD2. The CDR3 is made up of 17 amino acids. CDR1 is SGHTA and CDR2 is FQGNSA in the germline V gene. The trim removed 4 bases at V and 7 bases at J, leaving 14 bases unmatched.

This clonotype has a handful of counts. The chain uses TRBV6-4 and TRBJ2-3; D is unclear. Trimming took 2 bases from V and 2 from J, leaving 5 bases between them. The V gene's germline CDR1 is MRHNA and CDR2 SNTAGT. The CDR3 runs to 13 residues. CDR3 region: CASSDQITDTQYF. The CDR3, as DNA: TGTGCCAGCAGTGACCAGATCACAGATACGCAGTATTTT.

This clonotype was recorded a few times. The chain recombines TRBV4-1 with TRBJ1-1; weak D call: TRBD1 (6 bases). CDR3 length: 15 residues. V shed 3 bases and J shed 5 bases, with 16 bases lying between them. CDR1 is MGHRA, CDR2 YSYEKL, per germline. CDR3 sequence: CASSHPSRGDTEAFF. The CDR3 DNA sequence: TGCGCCAGCAGCCATCCCTCGAGGGGGGATACTGAAGCTTTCTTT.

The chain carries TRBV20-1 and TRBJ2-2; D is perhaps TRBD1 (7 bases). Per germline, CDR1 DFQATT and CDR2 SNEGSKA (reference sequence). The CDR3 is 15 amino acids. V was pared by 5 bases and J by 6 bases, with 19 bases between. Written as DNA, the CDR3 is TGCAGTGCTGGAGGGGGCCCCTCAAGCGCCGGGGAGCTGTTTTTT. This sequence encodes CSAGGGPSSAGELFF.

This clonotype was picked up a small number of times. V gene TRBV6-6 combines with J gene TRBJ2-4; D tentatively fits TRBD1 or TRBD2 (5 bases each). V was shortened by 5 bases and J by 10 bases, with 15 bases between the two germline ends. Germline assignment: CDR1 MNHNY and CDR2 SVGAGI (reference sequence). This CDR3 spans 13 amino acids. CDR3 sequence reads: CASSPGTQLIQYF. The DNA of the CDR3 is TGTGCCAGCAGTCCGGGGACCCAGTTGATTCAGTACTTC.

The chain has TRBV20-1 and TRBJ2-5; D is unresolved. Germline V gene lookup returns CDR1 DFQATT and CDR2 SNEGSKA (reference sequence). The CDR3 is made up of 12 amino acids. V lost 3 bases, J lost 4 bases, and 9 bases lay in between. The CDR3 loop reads CSASNSGETQYF. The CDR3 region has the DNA TGCAGTGCTAGTAATAGTGGAGAGACCCAGTACTTC.

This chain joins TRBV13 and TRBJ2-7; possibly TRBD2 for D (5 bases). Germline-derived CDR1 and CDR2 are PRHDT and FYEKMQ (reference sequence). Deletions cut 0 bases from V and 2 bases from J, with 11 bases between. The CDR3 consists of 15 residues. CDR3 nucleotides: TGTGCCAGCAGCTTAGGCCAGGACTTTCCCTACGAGCAGTACTTC. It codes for CASSLGQDFPYEQYF.

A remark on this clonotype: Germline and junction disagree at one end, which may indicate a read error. The CDR3 loop reads CSAPHRQGASYERYF. Written as DNA, the CDR3 is TGCAGTGCTCCCCACCGACAGGGGGCCTCCTACGAGCGGTACTTC. The rearrangement uses TRBV20-1 and TRBJ2-7; 10 bases are a match to TRBD1. The CDR3 is 15 residues long. Germline V gene data show CDR1 as DFQATT and CDR2 as SNEGSKA (reference sequence).

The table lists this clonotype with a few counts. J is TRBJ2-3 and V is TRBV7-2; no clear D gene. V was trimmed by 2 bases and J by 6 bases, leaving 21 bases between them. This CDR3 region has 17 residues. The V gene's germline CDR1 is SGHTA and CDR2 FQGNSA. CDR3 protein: CASSLFEYSVLSDTQYF. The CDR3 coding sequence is TGTGCCAGCAGCTTATTCGAGTATTCTGTTCTTTCGGATACGCAGTATTTT.

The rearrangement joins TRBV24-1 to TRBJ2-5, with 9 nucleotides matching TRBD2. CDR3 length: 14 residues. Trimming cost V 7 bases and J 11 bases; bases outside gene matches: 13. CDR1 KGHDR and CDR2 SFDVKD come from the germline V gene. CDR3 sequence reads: CATSEAGTSHEQYF. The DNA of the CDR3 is TGTGCCACCAGCGAAGCCGGGACTAGCCATGAGCAGTACTTC.

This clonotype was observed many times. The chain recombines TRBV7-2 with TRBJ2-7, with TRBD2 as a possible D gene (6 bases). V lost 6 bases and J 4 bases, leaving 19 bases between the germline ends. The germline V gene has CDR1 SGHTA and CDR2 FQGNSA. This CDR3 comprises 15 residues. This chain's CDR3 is CASSLSSGVSYEQYF. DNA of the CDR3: TGTGCCAGCAGTTTATCGTCGGGAGTCAGTTACGAGCAGTACTTC.

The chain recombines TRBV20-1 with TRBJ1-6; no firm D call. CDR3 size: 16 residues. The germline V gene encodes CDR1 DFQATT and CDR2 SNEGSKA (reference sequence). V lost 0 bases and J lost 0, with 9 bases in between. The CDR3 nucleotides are TGCAGTGCTAGAGATTTGAGGAGCTCCTATAATTCACCCCTCCACTTT. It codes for CSARDLRSSYNSPLHF.

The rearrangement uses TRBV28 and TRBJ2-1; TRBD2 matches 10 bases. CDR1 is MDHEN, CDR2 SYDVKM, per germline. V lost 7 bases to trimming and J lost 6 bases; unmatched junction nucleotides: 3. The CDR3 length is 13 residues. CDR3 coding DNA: TGTGCCAGCATCTCTAGCGGGAGCAATGAGCAGTTCTTC. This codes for CASISSGSNEQFF.

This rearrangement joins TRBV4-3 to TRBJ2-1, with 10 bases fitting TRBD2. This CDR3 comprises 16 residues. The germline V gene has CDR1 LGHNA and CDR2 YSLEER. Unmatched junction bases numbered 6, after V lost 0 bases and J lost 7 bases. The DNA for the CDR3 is TGCGCCAGCAGCCAAGACCGGCTAGCGGGAGTTAATGAGCAGTTCTTC. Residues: CASSQDRLAGVNEQFF.

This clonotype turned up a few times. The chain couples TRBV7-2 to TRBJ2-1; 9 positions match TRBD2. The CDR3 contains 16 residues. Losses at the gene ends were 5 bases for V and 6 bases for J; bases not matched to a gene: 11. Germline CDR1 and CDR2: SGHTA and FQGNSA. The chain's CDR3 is CASSPEIAGAANEQFF. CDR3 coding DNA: TGTGCCAGCAGCCCCGAAATAGCGGGAGCCGCCAATGAGCAGTTCTTC. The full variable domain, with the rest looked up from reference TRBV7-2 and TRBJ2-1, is GAGVSQSPSNKVTEKGKDVELRCDPISGHTALYWYRQSLGQGLEFLIYFQGNSAPDKSGLPSDRFSAERTGGSVSTLTIQRTQQEDSAVYLCASSPEIAGAANEQFFGPGTRLTVL.

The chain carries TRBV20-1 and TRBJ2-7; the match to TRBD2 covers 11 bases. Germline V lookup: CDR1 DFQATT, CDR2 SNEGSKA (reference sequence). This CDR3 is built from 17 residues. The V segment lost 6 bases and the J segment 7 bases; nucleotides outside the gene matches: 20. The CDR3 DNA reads TGCAGTGCGGGGGGAACCTCTAGCGGGAGGAGCCTCGGTGAGCAGTACTTC. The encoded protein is CSAGGTSSGRSLGEQYF.

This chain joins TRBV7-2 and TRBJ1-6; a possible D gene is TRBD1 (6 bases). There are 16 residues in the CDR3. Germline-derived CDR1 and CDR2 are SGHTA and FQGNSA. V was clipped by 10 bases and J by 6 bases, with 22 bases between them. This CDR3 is CATDGGAPYGNSPLHF. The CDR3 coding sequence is TGTGCCACGGACGGGGGGGCTCCCTACGGTAATTCACCCCTCCACTTT.

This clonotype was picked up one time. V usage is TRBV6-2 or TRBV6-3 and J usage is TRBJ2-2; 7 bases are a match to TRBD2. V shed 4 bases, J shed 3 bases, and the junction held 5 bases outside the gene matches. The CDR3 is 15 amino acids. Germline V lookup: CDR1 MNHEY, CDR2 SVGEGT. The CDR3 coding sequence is TGTGCCAGCAGTTGGCGGGGGTTGTACACCGGGGAGCTGTTTTTT. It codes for CASSWRGLYTGELFF.

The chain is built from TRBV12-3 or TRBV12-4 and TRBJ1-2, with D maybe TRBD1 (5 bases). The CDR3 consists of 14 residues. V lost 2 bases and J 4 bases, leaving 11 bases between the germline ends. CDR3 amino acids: CASSLSGKGYGYTF. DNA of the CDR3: TGTGCCAGCAGTTTATCAGGGAAGGGCTATGGCTACACCTTC.

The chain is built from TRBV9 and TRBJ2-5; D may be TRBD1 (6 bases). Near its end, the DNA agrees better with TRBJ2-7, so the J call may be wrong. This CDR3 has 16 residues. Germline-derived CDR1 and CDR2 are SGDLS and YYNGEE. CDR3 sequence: CASSVATGTRGGEQYF. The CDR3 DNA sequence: TGTGCCAGCAGCGTAGCTACAGGGACACGGGGCGGCGAGCAGTACTTC.